This entry describes one T cell receptor beta chain. The antigen remains unidentified. The sample belongs to a study of cytomegalovirus exposure and HLA in healthy donors. For the study at large: Prior work identified around 100 million unique TCR beta sequences in approximately 180 million T cells. Study outcomes and limitations: DRB1 had the most TCR associations and HLA-C the fewest, a later analysis found, with rates varying by HLA locus.

V was clipped by 0 bases and J by 3 bases; unmatched bases: 8. CDR1 and CDR2 from the germline V gene are LGHNA and YNFKEQ. The CDR3 extends over 19 amino acids. This PCR relied on a set of 60 Vbeta primers and 13 Jbeta primers. As handled by the study authors: The count from a later analysis was tens of millions of unique TCR beta chains, some 12 million of them shared. Using immunoSEQ multiplex PCR, the repertoire was profiled, and TCRdb retains in-frame clones only, with some absent. V and J calls and clone size are given by that table; D and trimming were obtained from the DNA. The table has 150,000 to 180,000 clones, roughly 70% seen once.

This TCR came from a young man in good health and CMV-seronegative. The chain links TRBV4-2 to TRBJ2-1; the match to TRBD2 covers 13 bases. Sequencing input: PBMCs. In DNA, the CDR3 is TGTGCCAGCAGCCAAGATGGTTGGACTAGCGGGAGCAGCTACAATGAGCAGTTCTTC. Residues: CASSQDGWTSGSSYNEQFF.